This T cell receptor beta chain was found in a study of blood T cell repertoires in COVID-19. The V gene's germline CDR1 is SGHVS and CDR2 FQNEAQ. This CDR3 has 17 residues. V dropped 5 bases and J dropped 2; count of bases not matched to a gene: 14. The study recruited people aged about 18 to 95 years across roughly 23 US areas. Per the authors' pipeline: Researchers report that nucleated cell counts were estimated from reference gene primer amplification. This table comes from immunoSEQ multiplex PCR, and its TCRdb copy is limited to in-frame clones, with some not included. The D gene and trimming were derived from the DNA, and the V and J assignments and clone size from that table. The sample carries about 180,000 clones, nearly 90% recorded once.

The sequenced material came from PBMCs or T cells enriched from blood (not recorded which). V gene TRBV7-8 combines with J gene TRBJ1-2, with 7 nucleotides matching TRBD1. This sequence was found in a woman in her thirties or forties with acute COVID-19. The CDR3 region is CASSPRLMGQTNYGYTF. CDR3 nucleotide sequence: TGTGCCAGCAGCCCCAGACTTATGGGACAGACAAACTATGGCTACACCTTC.